The 3 T cell receptor delta chains in this list originate from one sample, sequenced in a study of γδ T cells in repeated Plasmodium falciparum infection. TCRdb re-processed the multiplex PCR reads via CATT. The sample shows some 51,000 delta-chain clones, approximately 1.8% of them seen only once. Flow sorting of PBMC yielded separate Vgamma9/Vdelta2+ and Vdelta2-negative gammadelta T cell populations for bulk repertoire analysis. Source material: gamma-delta T cells from blood. The source of these receptors is a pool of human donors (malaria-infected and uninfected, not separated).

This clone was found a few times. TCRdb's listed protein matches a much larger clone and diverges from this DNA's translation at residue 7, likely through a read error; the protein shown comes from the DNA. The genes are TRDV3 and TRDJ1; 7 bases map to TRDD3. In the absence of a J gene in TCRdb, the DNA was matched to germline to assign it here. Germline V CDR1 and CDR2: TVYSNPD, GDNSRS (reference sequence). The ends lost 5 bases at V and 1 base at J; junction bases unmatched: 40. This CDR3 comprises 24 residues. The CDR3 spells CAHGVSLLYWGLTRVRSCTDKLIF. In nucleotides, the CDR3 is TGTGCCCATGGGGTCTCCCTTTTATACTGGGGACTAACAAGGGTTCGATCTTGCACCGATAAACTCATCTTT.

This clone was found many times. This chain joins TRDV1 and TRDJ1, with TRDD3 identical over 8 bases. No J gene was available from TCRdb, and it was assigned here by a germline match of the DNA. CDR1 and CDR2 (germline): TSWWSYY, QGS. Unmatched junction bases numbered 17, after V lost 5 bases and J lost 0 bases. The CDR3 runs 19 residues. The CDR3 sequence is CALGPFFPYWGVYTDKLIF. CDR3 bases: TGTGCTCTTGGGCCGTTCTTCCCGTACTGGGGGGTGTACACCGATAAACTCATCTTT.

Only a few counts were recorded for this clone. The TCRdb record carries a much larger clone's protein, which differs from this DNA's translation at residue 17; a read error is the likely cause, and the protein listed here is the DNA translation. The rearrangement joins TRAV38-2/DV8 to TRDJ1; 10 nucleotides match TRDD3. Matching the DNA to germline supplied the J gene, which TCRdb does not give. The CDR3 is 20 residues long. Germline assignment: CDR1 TSESDYY and CDR2 QEAYKQQN. CDR3 sequence (DNA): TGTGCTTATAAAGGGCCCCGCTACTGGGGGATCCTTCCCGATACCGATGAACTCATCTTT. Its protein product is CAYKGPRYWGILPDTDELIF.